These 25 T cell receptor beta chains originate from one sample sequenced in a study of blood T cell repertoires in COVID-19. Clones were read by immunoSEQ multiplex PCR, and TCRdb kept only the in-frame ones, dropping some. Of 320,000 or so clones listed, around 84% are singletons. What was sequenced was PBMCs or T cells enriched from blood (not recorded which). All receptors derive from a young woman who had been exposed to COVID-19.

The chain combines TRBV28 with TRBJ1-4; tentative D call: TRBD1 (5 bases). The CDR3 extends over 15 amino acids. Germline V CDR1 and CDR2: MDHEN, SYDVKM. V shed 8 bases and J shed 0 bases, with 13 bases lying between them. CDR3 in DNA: TGTGCCAGCTTTCAGGGAAGGTCAACTAATGAAAAACTGTTTTTT. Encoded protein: CASFQGRSTNEKLFF.

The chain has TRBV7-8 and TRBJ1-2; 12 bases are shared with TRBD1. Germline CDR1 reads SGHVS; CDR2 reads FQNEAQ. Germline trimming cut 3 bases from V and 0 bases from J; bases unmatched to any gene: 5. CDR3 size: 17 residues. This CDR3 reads CASSLGGQGAANYGYTF. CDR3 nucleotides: TGTGCCAGCAGCTTGGGGGGACAGGGGGCGGCTAACTATGGCTACACCTTC. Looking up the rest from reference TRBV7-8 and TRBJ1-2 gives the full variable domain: GAGVSQSPRYKVAKRGQDVALRCDPISGHVSLFWYQQALGQGPEFLTYFQNEAQLDKSGLPSDRFFAERPEGSVSTLKIQRTQQEDSAVYLCASSLGGQGAANYGYTFGSGTRLTVV.

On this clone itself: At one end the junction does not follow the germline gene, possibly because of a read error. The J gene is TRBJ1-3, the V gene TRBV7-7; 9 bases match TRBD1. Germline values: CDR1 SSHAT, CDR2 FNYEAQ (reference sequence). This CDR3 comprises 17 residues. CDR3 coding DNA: TGTGCTAGCAGCTCTGGGACAGGGCTCGACTCTGGAAACACCATATATTTT. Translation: CASSSGTGLDSGNTIYF.

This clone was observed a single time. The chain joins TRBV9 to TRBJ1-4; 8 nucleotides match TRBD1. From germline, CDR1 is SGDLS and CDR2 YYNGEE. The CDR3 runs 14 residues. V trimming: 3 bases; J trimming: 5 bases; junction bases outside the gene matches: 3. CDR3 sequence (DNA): TGTGCCAGCAGCGCCAGGACAGGGAATGAAAAACTGTTTTTT. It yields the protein CASSARTGNEKLFF.

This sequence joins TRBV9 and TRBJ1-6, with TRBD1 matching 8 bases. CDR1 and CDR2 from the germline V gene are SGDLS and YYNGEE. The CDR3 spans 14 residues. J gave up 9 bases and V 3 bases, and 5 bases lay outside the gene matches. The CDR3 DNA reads TGTGCCAGCAGCGGGGGACAGGAAGTTTCACCCCTCCACTTT. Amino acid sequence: CASSGGQEVSPLHF.

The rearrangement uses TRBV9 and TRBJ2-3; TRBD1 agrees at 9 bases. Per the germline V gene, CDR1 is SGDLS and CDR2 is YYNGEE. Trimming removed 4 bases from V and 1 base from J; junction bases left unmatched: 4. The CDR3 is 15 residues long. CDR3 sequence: CASSSRTGGTDTQYF. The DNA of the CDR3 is TGTGCCAGCAGCTCCCGGACAGGGGGCACAGATACGCAGTATTTT.

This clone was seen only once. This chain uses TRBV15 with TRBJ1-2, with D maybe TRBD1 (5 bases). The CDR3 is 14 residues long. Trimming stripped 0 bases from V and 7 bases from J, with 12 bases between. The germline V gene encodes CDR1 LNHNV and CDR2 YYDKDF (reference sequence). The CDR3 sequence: CATSREDSPSGYTF. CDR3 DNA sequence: TGTGCCACCAGCAGAGAAGACAGTCCCTCTGGCTACACCTTC. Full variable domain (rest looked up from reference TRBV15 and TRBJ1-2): DAMVIQNPRYQVTQFGKPVTLSCSQTLNHNVMYWYQQKSSQAPKLLFHYYDKDFNNEADTPDNFQSRRPNTSFCFLDIRSPGLGDTAMYLCATSREDSPSGYTFGSGTRLTVV.

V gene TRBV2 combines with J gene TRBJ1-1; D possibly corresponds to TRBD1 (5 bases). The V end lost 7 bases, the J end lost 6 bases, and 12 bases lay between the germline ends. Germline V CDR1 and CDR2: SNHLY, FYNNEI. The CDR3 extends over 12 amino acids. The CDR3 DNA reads TGTGCCAGCATTCGGGGGAGCGCTGAAGCTTTCTTT. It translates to CASIRGSAEAFF.

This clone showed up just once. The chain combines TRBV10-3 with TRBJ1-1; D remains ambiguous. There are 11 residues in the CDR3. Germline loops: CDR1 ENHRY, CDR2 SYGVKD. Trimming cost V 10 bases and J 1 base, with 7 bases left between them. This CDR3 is CASEGNTEAFF. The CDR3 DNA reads TGTGCCAGCGAGGGGAACACTGAAGCTTTCTTT.

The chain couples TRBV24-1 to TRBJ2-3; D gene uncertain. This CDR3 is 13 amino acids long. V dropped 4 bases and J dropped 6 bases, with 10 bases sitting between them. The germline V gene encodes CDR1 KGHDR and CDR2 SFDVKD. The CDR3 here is CATSEPMKDTQYF. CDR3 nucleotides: TGTGCCACCAGTGAGCCTATGAAGGATACGCAGTATTTT.

CDR3: CASSLQGIEAFF. The CDR3 DNA follows: TGTGCCAGCAGTTTACAGGGGATTGAAGCTTTCTTT. This sequence joins TRBV3-1 (or the pseudogene TRBV3-2) and TRBJ1-1; 7 bases match TRBD1. The germline V gene encodes CDR1 LGHDT and CDR2 YNNKEL (reference sequence). The CDR3 runs to 12 residues. Losses at the gene ends were 6 bases for V and 7 bases for J; bases not matched to a gene: 5.

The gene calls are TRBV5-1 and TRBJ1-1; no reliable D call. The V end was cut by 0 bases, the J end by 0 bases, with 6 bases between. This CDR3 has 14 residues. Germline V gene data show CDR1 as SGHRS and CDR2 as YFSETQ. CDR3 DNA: TGCGCCAGCAGCTTGGACATGATGAACACTGAAGCTTTCTTT. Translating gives CASSLDMMNTEAFF.

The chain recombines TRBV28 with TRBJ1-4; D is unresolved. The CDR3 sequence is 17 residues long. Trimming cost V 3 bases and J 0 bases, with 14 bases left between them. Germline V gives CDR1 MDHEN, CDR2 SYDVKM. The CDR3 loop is CASSFSPDSPTNEKLFF. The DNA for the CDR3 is TGTGCCAGCAGTTTCTCTCCAGATTCCCCAACTAATGAAAAACTGTTTTTT.

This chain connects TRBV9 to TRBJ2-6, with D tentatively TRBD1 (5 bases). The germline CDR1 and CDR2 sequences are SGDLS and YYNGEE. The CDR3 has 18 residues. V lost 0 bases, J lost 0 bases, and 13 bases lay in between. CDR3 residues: CASSVGPDTRSGANVLTF. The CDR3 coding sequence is TGTGCCAGCAGCGTAGGGCCGGACACCCGCTCTGGGGCCAACGTCCTGACTTTC. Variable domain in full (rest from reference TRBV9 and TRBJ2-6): DSGVTQTPKHLITATGQRVTLRCSPRSGDLSVYWYQQSLDQGLQFLIQYYNGEERAKGNILERFSAQQFPDLHSELNLSSLELGDSALYFCASSVGPDTRSGANVLTFGAGSRLTVL.

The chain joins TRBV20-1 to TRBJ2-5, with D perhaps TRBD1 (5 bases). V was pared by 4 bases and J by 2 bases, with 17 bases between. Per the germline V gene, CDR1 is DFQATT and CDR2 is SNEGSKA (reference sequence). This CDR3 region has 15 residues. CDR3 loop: CSATDPRVTQETQYF. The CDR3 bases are TGCAGTGCTACTGACCCCAGGGTTACTCAAGAGACCCAGTACTTC.

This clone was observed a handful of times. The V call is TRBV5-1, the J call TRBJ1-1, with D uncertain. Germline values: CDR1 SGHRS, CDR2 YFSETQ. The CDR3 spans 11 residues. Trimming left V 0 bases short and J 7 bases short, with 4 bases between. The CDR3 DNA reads TGCGCCAGCAGCTTGGGTAATGAAGCTTTCTTT. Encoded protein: CASSLGNEAFF.

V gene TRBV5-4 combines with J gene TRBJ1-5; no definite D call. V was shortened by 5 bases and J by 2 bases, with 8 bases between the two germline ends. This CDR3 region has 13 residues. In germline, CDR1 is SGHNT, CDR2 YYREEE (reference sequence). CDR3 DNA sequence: TGTGCCAGCAGTAGCTGGGGCAATCAGCCCCAGCATTTT. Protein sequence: CASSSWGNQPQHF.

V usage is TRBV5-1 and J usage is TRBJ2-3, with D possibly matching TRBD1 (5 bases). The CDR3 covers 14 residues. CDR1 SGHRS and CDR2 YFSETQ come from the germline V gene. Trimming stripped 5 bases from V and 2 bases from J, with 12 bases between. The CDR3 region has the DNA TGCGCCAGCAGTCCCGACAGTCCCACAGATACGCAGTATTTT. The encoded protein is CASSPDSPTDTQYF.

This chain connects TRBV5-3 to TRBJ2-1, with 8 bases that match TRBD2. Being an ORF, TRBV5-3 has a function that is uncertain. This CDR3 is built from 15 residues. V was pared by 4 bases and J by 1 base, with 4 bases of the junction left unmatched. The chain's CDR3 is CARSRTSISYNEQFF. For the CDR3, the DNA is TGTGCCAGAAGCAGGACTAGCATTTCCTACAATGAGCAGTTCTTC.

CDR3: CASSRGDREINIQYF. For the CDR3, the DNA is TGTGCCAGCAGTCGAGGAGACAGGGAGATTAACATTCAGTACTTC. The genes are TRBV28 and TRBJ2-4; 7 bases match TRBD1. Trimming removed 5 bases from V and 7 bases from J; junction bases left unmatched: 11. The CDR3 spans 15 residues. The germline CDR1 and CDR2 sequences are MDHEN and SYDVKM.

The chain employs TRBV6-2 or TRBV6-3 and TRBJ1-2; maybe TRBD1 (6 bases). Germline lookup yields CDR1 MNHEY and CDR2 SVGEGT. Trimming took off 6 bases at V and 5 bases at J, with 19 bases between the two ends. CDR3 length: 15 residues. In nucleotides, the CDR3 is TGTGCCAGCAGCAACGGGGCAGGGGTATTGTATGGCTACACCTTC. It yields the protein CASSNGAGVLYGYTF.

The CDR3 coding sequence is TGTGCTAGTGGTTTTAGCGGGGTAGTCCAAGAGACCCAGTACTTC. Residues: CASGFSGVVQETQYF. V and J are TRBV12-5 and TRBJ2-5, with TRBD2 matching over 8 bases. The germline gives CDR1 LGHNT, CDR2 FRNRAP. The CDR3 sequence is 15 residues long. J was trimmed by 1 base and V by 3 bases; bases with no gene match: 4.

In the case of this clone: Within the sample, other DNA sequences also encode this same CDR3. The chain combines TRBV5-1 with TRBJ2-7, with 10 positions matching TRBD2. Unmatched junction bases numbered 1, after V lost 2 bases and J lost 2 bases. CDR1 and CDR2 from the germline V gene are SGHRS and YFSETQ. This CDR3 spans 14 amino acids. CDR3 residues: CASSLAGGPYEQYF. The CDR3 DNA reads TGCGCCAGCAGCTTAGCGGGAGGGCCCTACGAGCAGTACTTC.

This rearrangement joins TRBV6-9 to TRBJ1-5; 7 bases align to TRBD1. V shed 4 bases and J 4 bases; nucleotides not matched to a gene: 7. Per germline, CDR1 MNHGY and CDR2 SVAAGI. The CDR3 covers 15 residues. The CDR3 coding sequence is TGTGCCAGCAGTTCCCAGGGGGTGCGGAATCAGCCCCAGCATTTT. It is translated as CASSSQGVRNQPQHF.

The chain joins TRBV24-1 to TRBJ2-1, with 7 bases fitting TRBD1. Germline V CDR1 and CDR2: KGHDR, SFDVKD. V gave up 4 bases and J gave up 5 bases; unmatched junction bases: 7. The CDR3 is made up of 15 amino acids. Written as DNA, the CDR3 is TGTGCCACCAGTGAGACAACAGGGGCCCACAATGAGCAGTTCTTC. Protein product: CATSETTGAHNEQFF.